The entry that follows covers one T cell receptor (beta chain) sequence. The sample comes from a study of blood T cell repertoires in COVID-19. The overall study: Samples of COVID-19 (acute and convalescent) were obtained from the United States, Italy and Spain. T cells, B-cell-depleted T cells, or PBMCs provided the cDNA or gDNA that served as material.

The CDR3 is made up of 14 amino acids. Germline V lookup: CDR1 MGHRA, CDR2 YSYEKL. V lost 4 bases and J 3 bases, leaving 10 bases between the germline ends. Methods used by the authors: Scientists estimated how many nucleated cells there were by amplifying reference gene primers. TCRdb's copy holds only in-frame clones and misses some; the assay was immunoSEQ multiplex PCR. V, J and clone size derive from that table, while D and trimming were established from the DNA sequence. The data show more than 250,000 clones, about 86% seen once. Sequencing was carried out using peripheral blood. The clonotype was recovered from a woman in her forties or fifties with acute or convalescent COVID-19. This rearrangement joins TRBV4-1 to TRBJ1-5; D unresolved. This CDR3 reads CASSPAANNQPQHF. As DNA, the CDR3 is TGCGCCAGCAGCCCCGCAGCGAACAATCAGCCCCAGCATTTT.